Below, one T cell receptor beta chain is given with its context. Its antigen is still unknown. The V gene lost 2 bases and the J gene lost 5 bases, with 10 bases spanning the gap. The CDR3 covers 15 residues. Germline lookup yields CDR1 SEHNR and CDR2 FQNEAQ (reference sequence). The study's findings and limits: Tumor memory CD4+ T cell TCR gene usage was found to cluster with blood and lymph node memory CD4+ cells and with lymph node naive CD4+ cells.

Constant-region reverse primers amplified full-length variable regions, followed by semi-nested Nested Universal Primer A PCR. Via MiXCR, TCRdb re-called the 5' RACE reads, giving one row per CDR3 protein. The sample has 55,000 to 75,000 distinct CDR3 sequences, roughly 30% seen once; the top ten hold 2.3%. The TCR originated in a female donor with breast cancer. Sequencing was done on a sample of tumor-infiltrating naive CD4+ T cells sorted from the breast tumor. Subset here: naive CD4+ T cells, CD4+CD45RA+CD25-. The V and J genes are TRBV7-9 and TRBJ1-6, with D hard to call. CDR3 loop: CASSLLGRNNSPLHF. The CDR3 region has the DNA TGTGCCAGCAGCTTACTGGGCAGAAATAATTCACCCCTCCACTTT.